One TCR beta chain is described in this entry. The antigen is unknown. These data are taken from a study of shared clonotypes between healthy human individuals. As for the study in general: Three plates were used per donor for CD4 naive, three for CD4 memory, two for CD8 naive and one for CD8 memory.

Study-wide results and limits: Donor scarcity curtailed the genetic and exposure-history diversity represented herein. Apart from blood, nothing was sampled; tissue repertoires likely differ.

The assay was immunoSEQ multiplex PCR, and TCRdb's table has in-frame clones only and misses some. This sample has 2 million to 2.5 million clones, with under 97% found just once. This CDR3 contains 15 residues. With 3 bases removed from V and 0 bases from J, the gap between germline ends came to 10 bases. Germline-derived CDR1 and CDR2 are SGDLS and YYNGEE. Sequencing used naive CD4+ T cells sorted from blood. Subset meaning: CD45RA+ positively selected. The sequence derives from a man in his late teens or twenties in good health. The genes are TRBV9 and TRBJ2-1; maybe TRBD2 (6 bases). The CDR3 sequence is CASSARGNSYNEQFF. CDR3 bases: TGTGCCAGCAGCGCTCGGGGGAACTCCTACAATGAGCAGTTCTTC.